Listed here are 29 T cell receptor beta chains from one sample, sequenced in a study of T cell responses to AZD1222 COVID-19 vaccine. Clones were read by immunoSEQ multiplex PCR, and TCRdb kept only the in-frame ones, dropping some. Altogether about 140,000 clones are present, roughly 92% being singletons, with the ten largest covering around 1.7%. The material sequenced was peripheral blood, taken on day 0 of AZD1222 vaccination. All receptors come from an adult in good health.

The chain is built from TRBV11-2 and TRBJ1-1; 10 nucleotides line up with TRBD1. The germline V gene encodes CDR1 SGHAT and CDR2 FQNNGV. The CDR3 consists of 16 residues. V gave up 1 base and J gave up 5 bases; unmatched junction bases: 7. This CDR3 reads CASSLARQGAWTEAFF. CDR3 bases: TGTGCCAGCAGCTTAGCCAGACAGGGGGCATGGACTGAAGCTTTCTTT.

CDR3 coding DNA: TGCAGCGTTGCGAGGTATGACGGCTACACCTTC. This encodes CSVARYDGYTF. The chain is built from TRBV29-1 and TRBJ1-2; D not certain. Trimming shortened V by 4 bases and J by 8 bases, and 11 bases separated the two germline ends. The CDR3 is 11 amino acids. Per germline, CDR1 SQVTM and CDR2 ANQGSEA.

The CDR3 reads CASSLGGAGISYEQYF. DNA of the CDR3: TGTGCCAGCAGCTTAGGGGGGGCAGGGATCTCCTACGAGCAGTACTTC. The rearrangement links TRBV11-2 to TRBJ2-7; D possibly uses TRBD1 or TRBD2 (6 bases each). V was shortened by 1 base and J by 0 bases, with 13 bases between the two germline ends. The CDR3 is made up of 16 amino acids. CDR1 and CDR2 from the germline V gene are SGHAT and FQNNGV. Variable domain in full (rest from reference TRBV11-2 and TRBJ2-7): EAGVAQSPRYKIIEKRQSVAFWCNPISGHATLYWYQQILGQGPKLLIQFQNNGVVDDSQLPKDRFSAERLKGVDSTLKIQPAKLEDSAVYLCASSLGGAGISYEQYFGPGTRLTVT.

V is TRBV27 and J is TRBJ1-2; 8 bases align to TRBD1. The CDR3 is made up of 16 amino acids. Germline V CDR1 and CDR2: MNHEY, SMNVEV (reference sequence). J lost 2 bases, V lost 2 bases, and 7 bases had no gene match. The CDR3 spells CASSLRGDRRNYGYTF. The DNA for the CDR3 is TGTGCCAGCAGTTTAAGGGGGGACAGGAGAAACTATGGCTACACCTTC.

The CDR3 reads CASSPRRERFNEQFF. For the CDR3, the DNA is TGTGCCAGCAGCCCCCGGCGGGAGAGGTTCAATGAGCAGTTCTTC. The J gene is TRBJ2-1, the V gene TRBV11-2; TRBD2 aligns across 7 bases. This CDR3 is built from 15 residues. The germline V gene has CDR1 SGHAT and CDR2 FQNNGV. With V trimmed by 5 bases and J by 6 bases, 10 bases remained unmatched.

This chain uses TRBV15 with TRBJ2-5; D gene ambiguous. CDR1 is LNHNV and CDR2 is YYDKDF in the germline V gene (reference sequence). The CDR3 runs 13 residues. The germline V and J ends were trimmed by 5 bases and 1 base, with 8 bases remaining between them. The CDR3 nucleotides are TGTGCCACCAGCCCGAACAGCCAAGAGACCCAGTACTTC. Protein: CATSPNSQETQYF. The whole variable domain, remainder taken from reference TRBV15 and TRBJ2-5, is DAMVIQNPRYQVTQFGKPVTLSCSQTLNHNVMYWYQQKSSQAPKLLFHYYDKDFNNEADTPDNFQSRRPNTSFCFLDIRSPGLGDTAMYLCATSPNSQETQYFGPGTRLLVL.

The V call is TRBV10-3, the J call TRBJ1-4; 8 bases align to TRBD1. CDR3 length equals 14 residues. Germline V gene lookup returns CDR1 ENHRY and CDR2 SYGVKD. Trimming removed 3 bases from V and 8 bases from J; junction bases left unmatched: 5. The CDR3, as DNA: TGTGCCATCAGTGACACAGGGGGAGACGAAAAACTGTTTTTT. Protein: CAISDTGGDEKLFF.

V and J are TRBV27 and TRBJ2-1; unclear D gene. CDR3 size: 12 residues. Germline values: CDR1 MNHEY, CDR2 SMNVEV (reference sequence). The CDR3, as DNA: TGTGCTTGTTTCAGCTCCTACAATGAGCAGTTCTTC. It yields the protein CACFSSYNEQFF.

This rearrangement joins TRBV3-1 (or the pseudogene TRBV3-2) to TRBJ1-5, with 9 bases lining up with TRBD1. This CDR3 region has 14 residues. Germline values: CDR1 LGHDT, CDR2 YNNKEL (reference sequence). V was clipped by 6 bases and J by 4 bases; unmatched bases: 4. CDR3: CASSRTGANQPQHF. The CDR3 DNA reads TGTGCCAGCAGTCGGACAGGGGCGAATCAGCCCCAGCATTTT.

The chain has TRBV20-1 and TRBJ2-2, with D perhaps matching TRBD1 or TRBD2 (5 bases each). The CDR3 runs to 11 residues. Germline CDR1 reads DFQATT; CDR2 reads SNEGSKA (reference sequence). V was trimmed by 0 bases and J by 15 bases, leaving 11 bases between them. CDR3 in DNA: TGCAGTGCTAGAGATTGGGACGTGATGTTTTTT. It is translated as CSARDWDVMFF.

This clone was observed a few times. The gene calls are TRBV11-2 and TRBJ1-4; D gene uncertain. The CDR3 length is 13 residues. Germline CDR1 SGHAT, CDR2 FQNNGV. Trimming removed 3 bases from V and 8 bases from J, with 10 bases in between. CDR3 nucleotide sequence: TGTGCCAGCAGCTTGGACCGGTCGGAAAAACTGTTTTTT. It encodes CASSLDRSEKLFF.

This rearrangement joins TRBV5-6 to TRBJ1-2, with TRBD1 matching over 11 bases. V dropped 3 bases and J dropped 4; count of bases not matched to a gene: 5. Germline values: CDR1 SGHDT, CDR2 YYEEEE. The CDR3 sequence is 15 residues long. CDR3 coding DNA: TGTGCCAGCAGCTCACGGACAGGGGGCGCCTATGGCTACACCTTC. It specifies CASSSRTGGAYGYTF.

The chain employs TRBV25-1 and TRBJ1-2; 9 bases align to TRBD1. Germline V gives CDR1 MGHDK, CDR2 SYGVNS. This CDR3 has 15 residues. V gave up 4 bases and J gave up 2 bases; unmatched junction bases: 5. The CDR3 DNA reads TGTGCCAGCAGTGTCCAACAGGGGGCAAACTATGGCTACACCTTC. It translates to CASSVQQGANYGYTF.

The CDR3 DNA is TGCGCCAGCAGCTTAACGACGGGGTATGGCTACACCTTC. Its protein product is CASSLTTGYGYTF. The chain couples TRBV5-1 to TRBJ1-2; unclear D gene. The CDR3 contains 13 residues. Germline assignment: CDR1 SGHRS and CDR2 YFSETQ. V was cut by 2 bases and J by 5 bases, with 10 bases left in between.

This rearrangement joins TRBV5-1 to TRBJ1-1, with D unresolved. V was clipped by 2 bases and J by 1 base, with 6 bases between them. Germline V gives CDR1 SGHRS, CDR2 YFSETQ. The CDR3 is 13 residues long. CDR3 DNA: TGCGCCAGCAGCTTTTCAGGGAACACTGAAGCTTTCTTT. Translation gives CASSFSGNTEAFF. Based on the CDR3 plus reference TRBV5-1 and TRBJ1-1, the full variable domain is KAGVTQTPRYLIKTRGQQVTLSCSPISGHRSVSWYQQTPGQGLQFLFEYFSETQRNKGNFPGRFSGRQFSNSRSEMNVSTLELGDSALYLCASSFSGNTEAFFGQGTRLTVV.

This clone was detected only a few times. This rearrangement joins TRBV9 to TRBJ2-7; 10 nucleotides align to TRBD2. From germline, CDR1 is SGDLS and CDR2 YYNGEE. The CDR3 length is 15 residues. Germline trimming cut 4 bases from V and 5 bases from J; bases unmatched to any gene: 9. The CDR3 bases are TGTGCCAGCAGCCGAACCCTAGCGGGAGTTCACGAGCAGTACTTC. This sequence encodes CASSRTLAGVHEQYF.

The chain employs TRBV28 and TRBJ2-1, with D perhaps assigned TRBD1 or TRBD2 (5 bases each). Germline CDR1 is MDHEN and CDR2 is SYDVKM. Trimming took off 3 bases at V and 1 base at J, with 16 bases between the two ends. This CDR3 comprises 17 residues. DNA of the CDR3: TGTGCCAGCAGTTTTTGGGGGTACCGAAGGTCCTACAATGAGCAGTTCTTC. It translates to CASSFWGYRRSYNEQFF.

V and J are TRBV9 and TRBJ2-3, with TRBD2 as a possible D gene (6 bases). Germline lookup yields CDR1 SGDLS and CDR2 YYNGEE. The CDR3 runs 16 residues. V lost 1 base and J lost 1, with 13 bases in between. CDR3 region: CASSVLAGSGTDTQYF. The CDR3 bases are TGTGCCAGCAGCGTACTGGCGGGAAGCGGCACAGATACGCAGTATTTT.

V gene TRBV9 combines with J gene TRBJ2-7; 8 nucleotides align to TRBD2. V was pared by 4 bases and J by 6 bases, with 9 bases of the junction left unmatched. Germline V gene sequence: CDR1 SGDLS, CDR2 YYNGEE. This CDR3 contains 14 residues. The DNA for the CDR3 is TGTGCCAGCAGCCCCGGGGCGGGAGGATCCGAGCAGTACTTC. It yields the protein CASSPGAGGSEQYF.

The table lists this clone with a few counts. This chain connects TRBV19 to TRBJ1-5; D perhaps matches TRBD1 (5 bases). In germline, CDR1 is LNHDA, CDR2 SQIVND (reference sequence). V was clipped by 3 bases and J by 5 bases, with 14 bases between them. CDR3 length: 15 amino acids. The DNA of the CDR3 is TGTGCCAGTAGTATGTGGGGGGGGAGAGATCAGCCCCAGCATTTT. Encoded protein: CASSMWGGRDQPQHF.

The chain has TRBV3-1 (or the pseudogene TRBV3-2) and TRBJ1-1; 8 bases line up with TRBD1. Germline loops: CDR1 LGHDT, CDR2 YNNKEL (reference sequence). V trimming: 6 bases; J trimming: 1 base; junction bases outside the gene matches: 16. This CDR3 spans 18 amino acids. The CDR3 region is CASRQYTTGGRRNTEAFF. DNA for the CDR3: TGTGCCAGCAGACAATATACCACAGGGGGAAGGCGGAACACTGAAGCTTTCTTT.

V is TRBV7-9 and J is TRBJ2-6; D ambiguous. The CDR3 is 13 amino acids. Trimming removed 1 base from V and 4 bases from J, with 2 bases in between. CDR1 and CDR2 (germline): SEHNR, FQNEAQ (reference sequence). CDR3 coding DNA: TGTGCCAGCAGCTTAGGCGGGGCCAACGTCCTGACTTTC. It translates to CASSLGGANVLTF.

The sample holds one count of this clone. V and J are TRBV24-1 and TRBJ2-1; D tentatively fits TRBD1 or TRBD2 (6 bases each). From germline, CDR1 is KGHDR and CDR2 SFDVKD. The CDR3 extends over 22 amino acids. V lost 1 base and J 3 bases, leaving 30 bases between the germline ends. The CDR3 spells CATSDFAGGVNSWAWDYNEQFF. Here the CDR3 DNA reads TGTGCCACCAGTGATTTTGCCGGGGGCGTTAATAGCTGGGCTTGGGACTACAATGAGCAGTTCTTC.

The gene calls are TRBV10-3 and TRBJ2-1; D could derive from TRBD1 or TRBD2 (5 bases each). Between the trimmed V and J ends, which lost 3 bases and 0 bases, there was a span of 12 bases. This CDR3 region has 16 residues. Germline CDR1 reads ENHRY; CDR2 reads SYGVKD. CDR3 DNA sequence: TGTGCCATCAGTGATACCGGGACGGTCTCCTACAATGAGCAGTTCTTC. As protein: CAISDTGTVSYNEQFF.

J is TRBJ1-1 and V is TRBV30, with D maybe TRBD1 (5 bases). The germline V gene has CDR1 GTSNPN and CDR2 SVGIG (reference sequence). The CDR3 extends over 13 amino acids. Trimming took off 0 bases at V and 1 base at J, with 6 bases between the two ends. The CDR3 DNA follows: TGTGCCTGGAGTGTGGGGCAGAACACTGAAGCTTTCTTT. Its translation is CAWSVGQNTEAFF.

The chain recombines TRBV5-5 with TRBJ1-5; a possible D gene is TRBD1 (6 bases). CDR3 length equals 15 residues. Trimming shortened V by 4 bases and J by 0 bases, and 11 bases separated the two germline ends. Germline V gene sequence: CDR1 SGHKS, CDR2 YYEKEE (reference sequence). The CDR3 DNA reads as TGTGCCAGCAGCCCTAGGGGGAATAGCAATCAGCCCCAGCATTTT. It codes for CASSPRGNSNQPQHF.

The chain carries TRBV6-2 or TRBV6-3 and TRBJ2-2; perhaps D is TRBD1 or TRBD2 (5 bases each). V was shortened by 6 bases and J by 2 bases, with 19 bases between the two germline ends. The CDR3 length is 17 residues. CDR1 is MNHEY and CDR2 is SVGEGT in the germline V gene. CDR3 protein: CASSLRPSRDNTGELFF. For the CDR3, the DNA is TGTGCCAGCAGCCTCCGCCCATCCAGGGACAACACCGGGGAGCTGTTTTTT.

The V and J genes are TRBV6-2 or TRBV6-3 and TRBJ2-2; D remains ambiguous. Trimming took off 6 bases at V and 0 bases at J, with 5 bases between the two ends. In germline, CDR1 is MNHEY, CDR2 SVGEGT. The CDR3 extends over 13 amino acids. The chain's CDR3 is CASSGANTGELFF. Here the CDR3 DNA reads TGTGCCAGCAGCGGCGCGAACACCGGGGAGCTGTTTTTT.

This chain joins TRBV2 and TRBJ1-1; D call uncertain. Germline CDR1 reads SNHLY; CDR2 reads FYNNEI. The CDR3 is 13 residues long. V was cut by 2 bases and J by 0 bases, with 4 bases left in between. CDR3 in DNA: TGTGCCAGCAGTGAATCGGTGAACACTGAAGCTTTCTTT. Protein sequence: CASSESVNTEAFF.